This T cell receptor (beta chain) came from a study of shared clonotypes between healthy human individuals (dated by TCRdb to 2020 to 2021). In the study overall: A few men and a couple of women, aged 18 to 49 years, made up the cohort. Blood TCR repertoires of five healthy adults were deeply sequenced to estimate repertoire size and the extent of clonotype sharing between individuals. Different laboratories and diverse techniques were used to prepare libraries and sequence TCR repertoires, to increase sequencing depth and limit assay-specific biases. For each donor, CD4 naive and CD4 memory were each given three plates, CD8 naive was given two plates, and CD8 memory was given one plate. Each donor's leukapheresis produced roughly between roughly 0.85 and 10 billion PBMCs. Findings and caveats that apply to the study as a whole: Sampling was restricted to blood, and TCR repertoires in tissues likely differ from the TCR repertoires found in blood. Across a handful of donors, approximately 5% of naive CD4, over 3% of naive CD8, around 2.5% of memory CD4, and under 0.45% of memory CD8 clonotypes were shared. Based on pairwise subsampling, the degree of clonotype sharing among donors was expected to be affected by sequencing depth. The genetic and exposure-history diversity represented was limited by the small number of donors. Naive subsets generally had larger estimated clonotype richness than memory subsets. Incomplete sequencing was indicated by rarefaction of sorted-subset datasets, despite the large sequencing depth. Compared with non-shared clonotypes, clonotypes shared by all four sorted-subset donors had higher generation probabilities.

Healthy HIV-negative adults with no recently reported acute infections or vaccinations were included as donors. All donors were Caucasian adults living in Nashville, Tennessee, USA. CD8 memory samples were composed of magnetically selected CD45RO+ cells combined with CCR7-negative CD45RA+ effector memory (TemRA) cells. After blood collection by leukapheresis, PBMCs were isolated using Ficoll-Histopaque density gradient centrifugation and then cryopreserved in the vapor phase of liquid nitrogen. Analytical flow cytometry was used to check the purity and quantity of every magnetically sorted T cell population. Genomic DNA was isolated from each sorted fraction and quantified by UV absorbance on a Nanodrop 2000c. Trimming leaves V shorter by 6 bases and J shorter by 0 bases, with the junction holding 6 bases beyond the gene matches. The germline V gene encodes CDR1 SEHNR and CDR2 FQNEAQ (reference sequence). The CDR3 covers 18 residues, taking in both the cysteine and the phenylalanine. Of all the DNA, just the CDR3 is kept, 54 bases in frame from base 1.

Remarks on this clone: Its binding antigen is unknown. The sample holds no much larger clone one base away, and base qualities are not on file.

Using the deep immunoSEQ assay, TCR CDR3 regions were amplified from genomic DNA by multiplex PCR. Extracted genomic DNA from each cell subset was spread evenly across all wells of several immunoSEQ 96-well plates, with each plate serving as a replicate. Each replicate PCR for sorted subsets received 200 ng genomic DNA, equal to 30,000 or so T cell genomes. Purified libraries were measured with a Qubit 3.0 fluorometer, size-checked on a Bioanalyzer 2100, and measured again with the KAPA Library Quantification kit. Every immunoSEQ 96-well plate was sequenced on a dedicated single-read 150-cycle Illumina NextSeq 550 flow cell. The authors' pipeline ran thus. Because the immunoSEQ output held only junctional sequences and lacked quality scores, the filtering could not match the filtering applied to full-length reads. Sequences were annotated with PyIR, a Python wrapper for IgBLAST v1.9, using IMGT germline references to assign V/J genes and CDR3. Any read was removed if the V/J assignment was weak (E-value above 1e-6), the CDR3 was missing, or the read contained stop codons, out-of-frame junctions, or ambiguous translated residues. V3J clonotypes were defined by identical inferred V gene, J gene, and CDR3 amino acid sequence. Percentage overlap between repertoires was calculated by dividing the number of shared unique clonotypes by the size of the smaller repertoire. Three approaches were used to assess repertoire richness: RTK rarefaction, the Chao1 estimator, and Recon v2.1 estimates of unobserved clonotypes. For all TCRbeta clonotypes obtained by the gDNA method from a few donors, generation probabilities were computed with OLGA. Sourced from immuneACCESS, this table was stored by TCRdb with only in-frame sequences that have V and J called. A share of the clones is absent; for the studies checked, an unresolved V gene accounts for under half, and the remainder has no known explanation. V, J and clone size are taken as reported in that table, and D and trimming were inferred from the DNA itself. This sample has around 690,000 clones in its table, and 90% of those were observed once. Together, the top ten hold about 33% of the sample.

This receptor was obtained from a young man in good health. Some clones in this sample may be carry-over from other donors' samples. The sequenced sample was memory CD8+ T cells from PBMCs. What the cell subset or site label conveys for this sample: CD45RO+ cells pooled with CCR7-negative TemRA cells. The sequence links TRBV7-9 to TRBJ2-1; the central 15 bases match TRBD2. The CDR3 protein is CASSKGTSGRSSYNEQFF. The bases are TGTGCCAGCAGTAAAGGGACTAGCGGGAGGAGCTCCTACAATGAGCAGTTCTTC.